The rows below give T cell receptor beta chains drawn from one sample of a study of cytomegalovirus exposure and HLA in healthy donors. Sequencing used immunoSEQ multiplex PCR; TCRdb keeps in-frame clones, though not all of them. The table has a few hundred thousand clones, over 80% seen once. The sequenced sample consisted of PBMCs. These receptors originate from a woman in her twenties or thirties in good health and CMV-seropositive. Each CDR3 is given with its conserved first and last residue. A D gene is named only where the DNA matches it firmly. The size field is filled for only some rows; it gives once, few, many or a size class.

j_call,clone_size,v_call,d_call,cdr3_length,cdr3_nt,cdr3_aa
TRBJ2-2,-,TRBV29-1,TRBD2,17,TGCAGCGTTGAAGCATCGGCGGGACTAGCGGGAGTCGGGGAGCTGTTTTTT,CSVEASAGLAGVGELFF
TRBJ1-1,-,TRBV6-5,-,12,TGTGCCAGCAGAACAGGGAACACTGAAGCTTTCTTT,CASRTGNTEAFF
TRBJ2-7,-,TRBV6-1,TRBD1,15,TGTGCCAGCAACGTAGGACAGGGGCTCTCCTACGAGCAGTACTTC,CASNVGQGLSYEQYF
TRBJ2-7,-,TRBV13,-,11,TGTGCCAGCAGCTTAGGCTCCGAGCAGTACTTC,CASSLGSEQYF
TRBJ2-2,few,TRBV2,-,15,TGTGCCAGCAGGGCCCGATTGACAGACACCGGGGAGCTGTTTTTT,CASRARLTDTGELFF
TRBJ1-1,-,TRBV4-3,-,13,TGCGCCAGCAGCCAAGATCGGGCAGCTGAAGCTTTCTTT,CASSQDRAAEAFF
TRBJ1-1,-,TRBV7-3,-,13,TGTGCCAGCAGCCGATCCCGGACTGAAGAAGCTTTCTTT,CASSRSRTEEAFF
TRBJ2-1,-,TRBV10-3,TRBD2,22,TGTGCCATCAGATCCAGAGTAATTCCGGGAGGGCAACACAAAGGGTCCTACAATGAGCAGTTCTTC,CAIRSRVIPGGQHKGSYNEQFF
TRBJ2-7,-,TRBV7-2,-,16,TGTGCCAGCAGCCCCGGACCTTCGGTGCCCACCTACGAGCAGTACTTC,CASSPGPSVPTYEQYF
TRBJ1-5,-,TRBV5-6,-,18,TGTGCCAGCAGCTCGACCTATTACCGATCCGGGAAGGATGGGACCCAGCATTTT,CASSSTYYRSGKDGTQHF
TRBJ2-7,once,TRBV4-1,TRBD2,16,TGCGCCAGCAGCCAAGAACCCCGAGCGGGAGTAAACGAGCAGTACTTC,CASSQEPRAGVNEQYF
TRBJ2-3,-,TRBV29-1,TRBD2,15,TGCAGCGGCAACGGGGAGGGTTGGTACACAGATACGCAGTATTTT,CSGNGEGWYTDTQYF
TRBJ2-1,-,TRBV11-3,TRBD1,13,TGTGCCAGCAGCCTAAACCTGGGACAGGGGGTTTTCTTC,CASSLNLGQGVFF
TRBJ2-4,-,TRBV27,-,14,TGTGCCAGCAGCCGAGGAGCGGCCAAAAACATTCAGTACTTC,CASSRGAAKNIQYF
TRBJ2-3,-,TRBV12-5,TRBD2,12,TGTGCTAGTGGACAGAGTAGGACTAGCGAGTATTTT,CASGQSRTSEYF
TRBJ2-7,-,TRBV28,TRBD1,14,TGTGCCAGCAGCCCGGGACAGGCGTCCTACGAGCAGTACTTC,CASSPGQASYEQYF
TRBJ2-3,-,TRBV9,-,15,TGTGCCAGCAGCGTAGAGGGATATGCGACAGATACGCAGTATTTT,CASSVEGYATDTQYF
TRBJ2-1,-,TRBV10-3,-,12,TGTGCCATCAGTGATGTCCAGCGGAACCAGTTCTTC,CAISDVQRNQFF
TRBJ1-2,-,TRBV27,TRBD1,16,TGTGCCAGCAGCCCACGGGAGGGGGCATCGGGCTATGGCTACACCTTC,CASSPREGASGYGYTF
TRBJ1-4,once,TRBV6-6,-,13,TGTGCCAGCAGTTACAGGTTTAATGAAAAACTGTTTTTT,CASSYRFNEKLFF
TRBJ2-2,-,TRBV5-1,TRBD2,16,TGCGCCAGCAGGATTCCGGGACTAGCGGATACCGGGGAGCTGTTTTTT,CASRIPGLADTGELFF
TRBJ2-2,-,TRBV29-1,-,10,TGCAGCGTTGGCACCGGGGAGCTGTTTTTT,CSVGTGELFF
TRBJ2-7,-,TRBV7-6,-,12,TGTGCCAGCAGCTCGCGGGCCTACGAGCAGTACTTC,CASSSRAYEQYF
TRBJ2-7,many,TRBV28,-,16,TGTGCCAGCAGTTCGCCGAGTGAGGCGAGGGGCCACGAGCAGTACTTC,CASSSPSEARGHEQYF
TRBJ2-7,-,TRBV10-1,TRBD2,17,TGCGCCAGCAGTGTGCCTAACGCCCAGCGGGAGCACTACGAGCAGTACTTC,CASSVPNAQREHYEQYF
TRBJ1-2,-,TRBV28,-,14,TGTGCCAGCAGTTTGTTGGGGGCGCTGCGGGGCTACACCTTC,CASSLLGALRGYTF
TRBJ1-2,-,TRBV9,-,13,TGTGCCAGCTCTACGGGGGGCCAGTATGGCTACACCTTC,CASSTGGQYGYTF
TRBJ2-5,-,TRBV5-1,-,16,TGCGCCAGCAGCATCGGAACCGCAGGATTGGGAGAGACCCAGTACTTC,CASSIGTAGLGETQYF
TRBJ1-4,-,TRBV25-1,TRBD1,16,TGTGCCAGCAGTGACTACGGACAGGGAAATAATGAAAAACTGTTTTTT,CASSDYGQGNNEKLFF
TRBJ1-5,-,TRBV6-5,-,13,TGTGCCAGCAGTTTCCGGGCCGGAGAACCCCAGCATTTT,CASSFRAGEPQHF
TRBJ2-5,-,TRBV7-6,-,11,TGTGCCAGCAGCCCTCAAGAGACCCAGTACTTC,CASSPQETQYF
TRBJ2-1,-,TRBV2,-,16,TGTGCCAGCAGGGTAATAGGATCAAGCTCCTACAATGAGCAGTTCTTC,CASRVIGSSSYNEQFF
TRBJ1-1,-,TRBV9,-,14,TGTGCCAGCAGCGTAGATACGGCGAACACTGAAGCTTTCTTT,CASSVDTANTEAFF